The 13 T cell receptor beta chains below come from one sample, sequenced in a study of cytomegalovirus exposure and HLA in healthy donors. PCR employed 60 Vbeta and 13 Jbeta primers. TCRdb's table, derived via immunoSEQ multiplex PCR, lists solely in-frame clones and lacks some. The repertoire table contains 200,000 or so clones. Sequenced: PBMCs. These TCRs come from a girl aged 2-10 years in good health and CMV-seropositive.

V and J are TRBV7-8 and TRBJ2-3, with D possibly being TRBD1 (5 bases). CDR1 and CDR2 from the germline V gene are SGHVS and FQNEAQ. The CDR3 has 15 amino acids. V was cut by 5 bases and J by 0 bases, with 12 bases left in between. The CDR3 sequence: CASSKNRISTDTQYF. The CDR3 region has the DNA TGTGCCAGCAGCAAAAACAGGATTAGCACAGATACGCAGTATTTT. Based on the CDR3 plus reference TRBV7-8 and TRBJ2-3, the full variable domain is GAGVSQSPRYKVAKRGQDVALRCDPISGHVSLFWYQQALGQGPEFLTYFQNEAQLDKSGLPSDRFFAERPEGSVSTLKIQRTQQEDSAVYLCASSKNRISTDTQYFGPGTRLTVL.

The rearrangement joins TRBV7-9 to TRBJ2-7, with D maybe TRBD2 (6 bases). Germline V gene data show CDR1 as SEHNR and CDR2 as FQNEAQ (reference sequence). V lost 5 bases and J lost 2, with 19 bases in between. The CDR3 spans 16 residues. This CDR3 is CASSERLGGKAYEQYF. The CDR3 nucleotides read TGTGCCAGCAGCGAACGGCTGGGCGGGAAAGCCTACGAGCAGTACTTC.

V is TRBV14 and J is TRBJ2-2, with 9 nucleotides matching TRBD2. The CDR3 extends over 15 amino acids. The V gene end was trimmed by 3 bases and the J gene end by 5 bases; junction bases not matched to a gene: 4. Germline values: CDR1 SGHDN, CDR2 FVKESK. The chain's CDR3 is CASSQGLAGTGELFF. Written as DNA, the CDR3 is TGTGCCAGCAGCCAGGGACTAGCAGGGACCGGGGAGCTGTTTTTT.

This rearrangement joins TRBV5-6 to TRBJ1-2; D uncertain. V gave up 0 bases and J gave up 4 bases, with 10 bases separating them. This CDR3 contains 14 residues. Germline V gene lookup returns CDR1 SGHDT and CDR2 YYEEEE. CDR3 region: CASSLVAAVYGYTF. The CDR3 coding sequence is TGTGCCAGCAGCTTGGTGGCGGCGGTCTATGGCTACACCTTC.

The chain uses TRBV5-1 and TRBJ2-7, with D possibly being TRBD1 (5 bases). Germline V gene lookup returns CDR1 SGHRS and CDR2 YFSETQ. Trimming removed 4 bases from V and 5 bases from J, with 13 bases in between. The CDR3 is made up of 13 amino acids. The CDR3 loop is CASSQGSVDEQYF. In nucleotides, the CDR3 is TGCGCCAGCAGCCAGGGCTCAGTGGACGAGCAGTACTTC.

This chain connects TRBV6-1 to TRBJ2-1; 8 bases agree with TRBD1. The CDR3 covers 12 residues. The V gene's germline CDR1 is MNHNS and CDR2 SASEGT. Trimming cost V 7 bases and J 9 bases; bases outside gene matches: 5. CDR3 in DNA: TGTGCCAGCAACCCAGGGGGCTTTGAGCAGTTCTTC. It yields the protein CASNPGGFEQFF.

The rearrangement joins TRBV11-2 to TRBJ1-2, with D perhaps TRBD1 (6 bases). The CDR3 is made up of 17 amino acids. The V and J ends lost 4 bases and 0 bases respectively, with 18 bases between them. The germline gives CDR1 SGHAT, CDR2 FQNNGV. The CDR3 spells CASSSYGQSRSNYGYTF. The CDR3, as DNA: TGTGCCAGCAGCTCTTACGGACAGAGTCGATCTAACTATGGCTACACCTTC.

The V and J genes are TRBV10-2 and TRBJ2-7, with 8 bases aligning to TRBD2. This CDR3 spans 15 amino acids. V trimming: 0 bases; J trimming: 5 bases; junction bases outside the gene matches: 6. Germline values: CDR1 WSHSY, CDR2 SAAADI. The CDR3 region has the DNA TGCGCCAGCAGTGAGTCCGCGGGACTAGGGGACGAGCAGTACTTC. Amino acids: CASSESAGLGDEQYF.

This rearrangement joins TRBV6-4 to TRBJ2-7; 8 positions match TRBD2. Germline V CDR1 and CDR2: MRHNA, SNTAGT. V lost 3 bases to trimming and J lost 3 bases; unmatched junction nucleotides: 10. CDR3 length equals 16 residues. The DNA for the CDR3 is TGTGCCAGCAGTGAAACGTGGCGGGAGGCTATCTACGAGCAGTACTTC. Translated: CASSETWREAIYEQYF.

The chain joins TRBV28 to TRBJ1-4; TRBD1 might be the D (5 bases). The germline gives CDR1 MDHEN, CDR2 SYDVKM. V was trimmed by 7 bases and J by 7 bases, leaving 16 bases between them. This CDR3 contains 14 residues. In nucleotides, the CDR3 is TGTGCCAGCACCTTGGGGGGGAAGGGTGAAAAACTGTTTTTT. It translates to CASTLGGKGEKLFF.

The V call is TRBV11-2, the J call TRBJ2-7; 8 positions match TRBD2. V trimming: 7 bases; J trimming: 4 bases; junction bases outside the gene matches: 12. The germline gives CDR1 SGHAT, CDR2 FQNNGV. The CDR3 is 15 residues long. This CDR3 reads CASTPSVGRAYEQYF. CDR3 coding DNA: TGTGCCAGCACCCCGTCTGTCGGGAGGGCTTACGAGCAGTACTTC.

The rearrangement joins TRBV19 to TRBJ2-1, with a tentative D call TRBD2 (5 bases). The V gene lost 10 bases and the J gene lost 4 bases, with 17 bases spanning the gap. The CDR3 has 14 residues. The germline CDR1 and CDR2 sequences are LNHDA and SQIVND (reference sequence). The CDR3 DNA reads TGTGCCACCTCGGCTAACCGGGGTTACAATGAGCAGTTCTTC. Its protein is CATSANRGYNEQFF.

This chain connects TRBV29-1 to TRBJ2-3; D is ambiguous. CDR1 and CDR2 from the germline V gene are SQVTM and ANQGSEA. The CDR3 totals 10 residues. Trimming took off 4 bases at V and 3 bases at J, with 2 bases between the two ends. CDR3 residues: CSVATDTQYF. DNA for the CDR3: TGCAGCGTTGCTACAGATACGCAGTATTTT.